A selection of T cell receptor beta chains follows, all from one sample in a study of T cells in Graves' hyperthyroidism and ophthalmopathy. TCRdb recomputed calls from the multiplex PCR reads with MiXCR, one row per CDR3 protein. The sample has about 420,000 distinct CDR3 sequences; approximately 15% are singletons. Sequenced input: blood. These receptor sequences come from a woman between 18 and 29 years old with Graves' hyperthyroidism. The conserved cysteine and the conserved F or W are not part of the CDR3 here. Fields, in order: J gene, V gene, CDR3 protein.

j_call: TRBJ1-2; v_call: TRBV20-1; cdr3_aa: SVRDGRGINYGYT
j_call: TRBJ2-6; v_call: TRBV10-3; cdr3_aa: ATENRAAVSGANVLT
j_call: TRBJ2-3; v_call: TRBV20-1; cdr3_aa: SARARGTDTQY
j_call: TRBJ2-1; v_call: TRBV5-8; cdr3_aa: ASSTRTGNNEQF
j_call: TRBJ1-1; v_call: TRBV18; cdr3_aa: ASSPTQGMGTEAF
j_call: TRBJ2-1; v_call: TRBV3-1; cdr3_aa: ASSPSSGALNEQF
j_call: TRBJ2-2; v_call: TRBV14; cdr3_aa: ASSRGITGELF
j_call: TRBJ2-1; v_call: TRBV9; cdr3_aa: ASNNGGPGIEQF
j_call: TRBJ2-7; v_call: TRBV6-5; cdr3_aa: ASSYFGRAYEQY
j_call: TRBJ2-7; v_call: TRBV7-2; cdr3_aa: ASSFGLAGGRRYEQY
j_call: TRBJ2-5; v_call: TRBV15; cdr3_aa: ATSRDPASLKTQY
j_call: TRBJ2-7; v_call: TRBV6-1; cdr3_aa: ASTLRPGPYYEQY
j_call: TRBJ2-1; v_call: TRBV6-2/TRBV6-3; cdr3_aa: ASSSKTGGEQF
j_call: TRBJ2-1; v_call: TRBV9; cdr3_aa: ASSVTLVTSGFSYNEQF
j_call: TRBJ1-3; v_call: TRBV7-9; cdr3_aa: ASSGQGVSGNTIY
j_call: TRBJ2-3; v_call: TRBV11-3; cdr3_aa: ASSLSPAGWGDTQY
j_call: TRBJ2-5; v_call: TRBV20-1; cdr3_aa: SATGTGGVLETQY
j_call: TRBJ2-5; v_call: TRBV27; cdr3_aa: ASSPQWYQETQY
j_call: TRBJ1-1; v_call: TRBV11-1; cdr3_aa: ASSFIWGQGNTEAF
j_call: TRBJ1-1; v_call: TRBV5-4; cdr3_aa: ASSLQGTTEAF
j_call: TRBJ2-5; v_call: TRBV9; cdr3_aa: ASSVGIQEEETQY
j_call: TRBJ2-5; v_call: TRBV12-3/TRBV12-4; cdr3_aa: ASSPYRGAPH
j_call: TRBJ1-6; v_call: TRBV12-3/TRBV12-4; cdr3_aa: ASSLVGPNSPLH
j_call: TRBJ1-2; v_call: TRBV20-1; cdr3_aa: SARDLTGGRYGYT
j_call: TRBJ1-3; v_call: TRBV11-2; cdr3_aa: ASSFSDTILDSGNTIY
j_call: TRBJ1-2; v_call: TRBV6-1; cdr3_aa: ATKTGGYGYT
j_call: TRBJ2-3; v_call: TRBV27; cdr3_aa: ASSPPSGPSTDTQY
j_call: TRBJ2-4; v_call: TRBV6-5; cdr3_aa: ASSYSISRREKVKNIQY
j_call: TRBJ2-1; v_call: TRBV5-6; cdr3_aa: ASSLVGVRLLAESSYNEQF
j_call: TRBJ1-1; v_call: TRBV11-3; cdr3_aa: ASSPGTGTPNTEAF
j_call: TRBJ1-1; v_call: TRBV12-3/TRBV12-4; cdr3_aa: ASSSSAGMNTEAF
j_call: TRBJ2-3; v_call: TRBV9; cdr3_aa: ASSVAEGGPLDTQY
j_call: TRBJ1-3; v_call: TRBV2; cdr3_aa: ASSQDRGRENTIY
j_call: TRBJ1-4; v_call: TRBV2; cdr3_aa: ASSVEGAREKLF
j_call: TRBJ1-1; v_call: TRBV6-1; cdr3_aa: ASSEGAGSTEAF
j_call: TRBJ2-1; v_call: TRBV20-1; cdr3_aa: SARSAVEQF
j_call: TRBJ2-5; v_call: TRBV7-9; cdr3_aa: ASSSSQAETQY
j_call: TRBJ1-2; v_call: TRBV2; cdr3_aa: ASSEVRGPPD
j_call: TRBJ1-2; v_call: TRBV18; cdr3_aa: ASSQFNYGYT
j_call: TRBJ2-3; v_call: TRBV28; cdr3_aa: ASSFRQLASDTQY
j_call: TRBJ2-1; v_call: TRBV5-1; cdr3_aa: ASSLGLAGGRSYNEQF
j_call: TRBJ1-6; v_call: TRBV7-6; cdr3_aa: ASSLAGESPLH
j_call: TRBJ2-7; v_call: TRBV11-2; cdr3_aa: ASSLARDRGRGEQY
j_call: TRBJ1-5; v_call: TRBV6-2/TRBV6-3; cdr3_aa: ASSPLRTGSRKPQH
j_call: TRBJ1-1; v_call: TRBV7-9; cdr3_aa: ASSSPGQGGNTEAF
j_call: TRBJ2-2; v_call: TRBV4-2; cdr3_aa: ASSQDPDRANTGELF
j_call: TRBJ2-7; v_call: TRBV6-1; cdr3_aa: ASIPGQGWSSYEQY
j_call: TRBJ2-7; v_call: TRBV19; cdr3_aa: ASSIGPRSYEQY
j_call: TRBJ1-5; v_call: TRBV24-1; cdr3_aa: ATSDETGLAGNQPQH
j_call: TRBJ2-1; v_call: TRBV6-4; cdr3_aa: ASSLTSGEGDEQF
j_call: TRBJ2-3; v_call: TRBV3-1; cdr3_aa: ASSQDGSTDTQY
j_call: TRBJ1-2; v_call: TRBV9; cdr3_aa: ASSPTPGGWGGYT
j_call: TRBJ2-3; v_call: TRBV7-9; cdr3_aa: ASSPPNRRLSTDTQY